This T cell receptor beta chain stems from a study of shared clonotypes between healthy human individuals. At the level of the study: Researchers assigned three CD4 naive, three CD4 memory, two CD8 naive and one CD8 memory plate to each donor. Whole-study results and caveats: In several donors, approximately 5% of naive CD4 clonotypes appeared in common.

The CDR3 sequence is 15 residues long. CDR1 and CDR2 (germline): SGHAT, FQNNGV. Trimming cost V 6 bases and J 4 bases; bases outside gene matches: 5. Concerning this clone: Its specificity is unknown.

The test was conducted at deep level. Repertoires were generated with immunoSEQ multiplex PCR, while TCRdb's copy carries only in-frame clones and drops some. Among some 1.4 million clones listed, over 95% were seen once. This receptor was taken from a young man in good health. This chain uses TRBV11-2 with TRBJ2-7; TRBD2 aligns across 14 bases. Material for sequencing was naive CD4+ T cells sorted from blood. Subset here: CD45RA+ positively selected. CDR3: CASRGLAGVGYEQYF. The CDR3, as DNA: TGTGCCAGCAGGGGACTAGCGGGAGTTGGTTACGAGCAGTACTTC.